This TCR beta chain was sequenced for a study of T cell responses to AZD1222 COVID-19 vaccine (dated by TCRdb to about 2021). Broadly, across the study: TCR sequencing covered roughly 230 trial participants: around 210 given two doses of AZD1222 and about 26 given two doses of MenACWY control vaccine. Trial participants were enrolled by age into 18-55, 56-69 and 70-plus year subgroups, with about 150, 28 and 57 TCR-sequenced participants respectively.

Broad study findings and their caveats: CD4 TCRs associated with the vaccine covered the entire spike protein, and the dominant responses were in regions 160-218 and 743-854. Most participants were white British and females outnumbered males, and the authors suggested that clonal diversity may have been underestimated. In the small 56-69-year group, the increase in depth fell short of significance, most likely because of low power. Only 5 to 7 AZD1222 recipients were SARS-CoV-2 seropositive at baseline, limiting conclusions about previously exposed vaccinees. Spike-specific TCR breadth and depth rose significantly after two AZD1222 doses compared with day 0 and with MenACWY recipients. Reportedly, close to half of the unique spike-specific TCRs recognized epitopes lying outside the regions that are mutated in the B.1.351 and B.1.1.7 variants. Because no samples from the day 14 peak response were available, repertoires could be characterized only after the peak T cell response.

The sample's time point label is to be understood as: about 28 days (+/-7) after the second vaccine dose. AZD1222 recipients with second doses at about 4 weeks or about 12 weeks were pooled, because spike-specific TCR depth and breadth did not differ between schedules. The vaccinee samples were drawn from two UK trials, COV001 and COV002, one of which was a single-blind randomized controlled phase 2/3 trial testing AZD1222 (ChAdOx1 nCoV-19) in healthy adults. For TCRbeta chain sequencing, PBMC samples were collected from trial participants at day 0 and at day 28 after the second dose. About this clone itself: Its antigen is unknown. No much larger clone is present one base from it, and per-base qualities are unavailable.

The CDR3 regions of human TCRbeta chains were subjected to immunosequencing. In the paper's pipeline: Repertoire TCRs were matched against a reference library of SARS-CoV-2-specific TCRs generated with the MIRA antigen-specificity platform. Breadth was defined as the fraction of unique TCRs that were SARS-CoV-2-associated, and depth was defined as the fraction of total T cells that were SARS-CoV-2-associated. Using the MIRA data, each spike-specific TCR was assigned both to the spike region to which the TCR was reactive and to a CD4 or CD8 class. Log10-transformed breadth and depth values were compared by one-way ANOVA with Sidak's multiple comparisons tests. TCRdb's version of the immuneACCESS table is confined to in-frame rearrangements and falls short of the full clone set. An unresolved V gene accounts for under half of the shortfall where checked; the remainder is of unknown origin. Clonal size and the V and J genes are those of that table, whereas D and trimming came from the DNA. The sample table holds over 120,000 clones, of which approximately 86% were seen once. Approximately 5% of the sample is held by the ten biggest clonotypes.

The CDR3 covers 14 residues, taking in both the cysteine and the phenylalanine. Here the CDR3 DNA is all that survives: 42 bases in frame from base 1. V loses 10 bases of germline sequence and J loses 2 bases, and the interval between the two ends is 18 bases. Per the germline V gene, MNHEY is the CDR1 and SVGAGI is the CDR2. The rearranged segments are TRBV6-5 and TRBJ2-7; the D gene is possibly TRBD1 or TRBD2, each agreeing over 6 bases. The starting material was peripheral blood, obtained 28 days after the second AZD1222 dose. This sequence was found in an adult who received the AZD1222 COVID-19 vaccine. The DNA reads as follows: TGTGCCACCGACTTAAACCGGGGGCCCTACGAGCAGTACTTC. The encoded protein is CATDLNRGPYEQYF.